Shown below are 5 T cell receptor beta chains from a single sample sequenced in a study of cytomegalovirus exposure and HLA in healthy donors. PCR used 60 Vbeta primers and 13 Jbeta primers. The method was immunoSEQ multiplex PCR; TCRdb's version includes in-frame clones alone and lacks a portion of them. The table includes 100,000 to 150,000 clones, around three quarters detected once. The sample taken for sequencing was PBMCs. Source of these receptors: a woman in her forties or fifties in good health and CMV-seronegative.

The chain recombines TRBV2 with TRBJ2-5, with 9 bases lining up with TRBD2. The assigned J gene may be wrong: the sequence end matches TRBJ2-7 better. The CDR3 runs 16 residues. Germline values: CDR1 SNHLY, CDR2 FYNNEI. The CDR3 is CASSEDSSGSFYEQYF. The CDR3 DNA follows: TGTGCCAGCAGTGAAGATAGTAGCGGGAGTTTCTACGAGCAGTACTTC.

This clone occurred once. V is TRBV7-2 and J is TRBJ2-7, with D hard to call. The ends were cut back, 5 bases at V and 4 bases at J, with 9 bases in the middle. The germline CDR1 and CDR2 sequences are SGHTA and FQGNSA. The CDR3 is 12 amino acids. The CDR3 region is CASSPVRYEQYF. As DNA, the CDR3 is TGTGCCAGCAGCCCTGTTCGGTACGAGCAGTACTTC. Full variable domain (missing parts from reference TRBV7-2 and TRBJ2-7): GAGVSQSPSNKVTEKGKDVELRCDPISGHTALYWYRQSLGQGLEFLIYFQGNSAPDKSGLPSDRFSAERTGGSVSTLTIQRTQQEDSAVYLCASSPVRYEQYFGPGTRLTVT.

This chain uses TRBV11-2 with TRBJ1-2, with 8 bases matching TRBD1. The V segment lost 5 bases and the J segment 4 bases; nucleotides outside the gene matches: 6. In germline, CDR1 is SGHAT, CDR2 FQNNGV. CDR3 length equals 14 residues. The CDR3 here is CASSPGQDGYGYTF. CDR3 sequence (DNA): TGTGCCAGCAGCCCGGGACAGGACGGCTATGGCTACACCTTC.

There are a few counts of this clone. The rearrangement links TRBV6-1 to TRBJ1-4; possibly TRBD1 for D (6 bases). The germline V and J ends were trimmed by 1 base and 2 bases, with 8 bases remaining between them. Germline values: CDR1 MNHNS, CDR2 SASEGT. The CDR3 spans 15 residues. CDR3 coding DNA: TGTGCCAGCAGTGAAGGAACAGGGACTAATGAAAAACTGTTTTTT. Translated, it gives CASSEGTGTNEKLFF.

The chain has TRBV30 and TRBJ2-5, with D unclear. The length of the CDR3 is 11 residues. Trimming took off 2 bases at V and 4 bases at J, with 5 bases between the two ends. CDR1 is GTSNPN and CDR2 is SVGIG in the germline V gene (reference sequence). The CDR3 protein is CAWSFGETQYF. The CDR3 region has the DNA TGTGCCTGGAGTTTCGGAGAGACCCAGTACTTC.